This T cell receptor beta chain was sequenced in a study of T cells in Graves' hyperthyroidism and ophthalmopathy. Germline values: CDR1 SGHNT, CDR2 YYREEE (reference sequence). The CDR3 runs to 14 residues. V was clipped by 0 bases and J by 4 bases, with 10 bases between them. Amplification of TCR beta CDR3 regions used RNA as the template. A set of HTBI primers served as the primers for a first-round RT-PCR of the TCR CDR3. Using its own MiXCR run on the multiplex PCR reads, TCRdb lists one record per CDR3 protein. The data show 300,000 to 400,000 distinct CDR3 sequences, about 15% seen once. PBMCs were derived from approximately 10 ml fresh peripheral blood.

This TCR was sampled from a woman aged 25 to 39 with Graves' hyperthyroidism. The source material was blood. The V gene is TRBV5-4, the J gene TRBJ1-2; tentative D call: TRBD1 (6 bases). The CDR3 DNA reads TGTGCCAGCAGCTTGGGTGGACAGCGCTATGGCTACACCTTC. It yields the protein CASSLGGQRYGYTF.